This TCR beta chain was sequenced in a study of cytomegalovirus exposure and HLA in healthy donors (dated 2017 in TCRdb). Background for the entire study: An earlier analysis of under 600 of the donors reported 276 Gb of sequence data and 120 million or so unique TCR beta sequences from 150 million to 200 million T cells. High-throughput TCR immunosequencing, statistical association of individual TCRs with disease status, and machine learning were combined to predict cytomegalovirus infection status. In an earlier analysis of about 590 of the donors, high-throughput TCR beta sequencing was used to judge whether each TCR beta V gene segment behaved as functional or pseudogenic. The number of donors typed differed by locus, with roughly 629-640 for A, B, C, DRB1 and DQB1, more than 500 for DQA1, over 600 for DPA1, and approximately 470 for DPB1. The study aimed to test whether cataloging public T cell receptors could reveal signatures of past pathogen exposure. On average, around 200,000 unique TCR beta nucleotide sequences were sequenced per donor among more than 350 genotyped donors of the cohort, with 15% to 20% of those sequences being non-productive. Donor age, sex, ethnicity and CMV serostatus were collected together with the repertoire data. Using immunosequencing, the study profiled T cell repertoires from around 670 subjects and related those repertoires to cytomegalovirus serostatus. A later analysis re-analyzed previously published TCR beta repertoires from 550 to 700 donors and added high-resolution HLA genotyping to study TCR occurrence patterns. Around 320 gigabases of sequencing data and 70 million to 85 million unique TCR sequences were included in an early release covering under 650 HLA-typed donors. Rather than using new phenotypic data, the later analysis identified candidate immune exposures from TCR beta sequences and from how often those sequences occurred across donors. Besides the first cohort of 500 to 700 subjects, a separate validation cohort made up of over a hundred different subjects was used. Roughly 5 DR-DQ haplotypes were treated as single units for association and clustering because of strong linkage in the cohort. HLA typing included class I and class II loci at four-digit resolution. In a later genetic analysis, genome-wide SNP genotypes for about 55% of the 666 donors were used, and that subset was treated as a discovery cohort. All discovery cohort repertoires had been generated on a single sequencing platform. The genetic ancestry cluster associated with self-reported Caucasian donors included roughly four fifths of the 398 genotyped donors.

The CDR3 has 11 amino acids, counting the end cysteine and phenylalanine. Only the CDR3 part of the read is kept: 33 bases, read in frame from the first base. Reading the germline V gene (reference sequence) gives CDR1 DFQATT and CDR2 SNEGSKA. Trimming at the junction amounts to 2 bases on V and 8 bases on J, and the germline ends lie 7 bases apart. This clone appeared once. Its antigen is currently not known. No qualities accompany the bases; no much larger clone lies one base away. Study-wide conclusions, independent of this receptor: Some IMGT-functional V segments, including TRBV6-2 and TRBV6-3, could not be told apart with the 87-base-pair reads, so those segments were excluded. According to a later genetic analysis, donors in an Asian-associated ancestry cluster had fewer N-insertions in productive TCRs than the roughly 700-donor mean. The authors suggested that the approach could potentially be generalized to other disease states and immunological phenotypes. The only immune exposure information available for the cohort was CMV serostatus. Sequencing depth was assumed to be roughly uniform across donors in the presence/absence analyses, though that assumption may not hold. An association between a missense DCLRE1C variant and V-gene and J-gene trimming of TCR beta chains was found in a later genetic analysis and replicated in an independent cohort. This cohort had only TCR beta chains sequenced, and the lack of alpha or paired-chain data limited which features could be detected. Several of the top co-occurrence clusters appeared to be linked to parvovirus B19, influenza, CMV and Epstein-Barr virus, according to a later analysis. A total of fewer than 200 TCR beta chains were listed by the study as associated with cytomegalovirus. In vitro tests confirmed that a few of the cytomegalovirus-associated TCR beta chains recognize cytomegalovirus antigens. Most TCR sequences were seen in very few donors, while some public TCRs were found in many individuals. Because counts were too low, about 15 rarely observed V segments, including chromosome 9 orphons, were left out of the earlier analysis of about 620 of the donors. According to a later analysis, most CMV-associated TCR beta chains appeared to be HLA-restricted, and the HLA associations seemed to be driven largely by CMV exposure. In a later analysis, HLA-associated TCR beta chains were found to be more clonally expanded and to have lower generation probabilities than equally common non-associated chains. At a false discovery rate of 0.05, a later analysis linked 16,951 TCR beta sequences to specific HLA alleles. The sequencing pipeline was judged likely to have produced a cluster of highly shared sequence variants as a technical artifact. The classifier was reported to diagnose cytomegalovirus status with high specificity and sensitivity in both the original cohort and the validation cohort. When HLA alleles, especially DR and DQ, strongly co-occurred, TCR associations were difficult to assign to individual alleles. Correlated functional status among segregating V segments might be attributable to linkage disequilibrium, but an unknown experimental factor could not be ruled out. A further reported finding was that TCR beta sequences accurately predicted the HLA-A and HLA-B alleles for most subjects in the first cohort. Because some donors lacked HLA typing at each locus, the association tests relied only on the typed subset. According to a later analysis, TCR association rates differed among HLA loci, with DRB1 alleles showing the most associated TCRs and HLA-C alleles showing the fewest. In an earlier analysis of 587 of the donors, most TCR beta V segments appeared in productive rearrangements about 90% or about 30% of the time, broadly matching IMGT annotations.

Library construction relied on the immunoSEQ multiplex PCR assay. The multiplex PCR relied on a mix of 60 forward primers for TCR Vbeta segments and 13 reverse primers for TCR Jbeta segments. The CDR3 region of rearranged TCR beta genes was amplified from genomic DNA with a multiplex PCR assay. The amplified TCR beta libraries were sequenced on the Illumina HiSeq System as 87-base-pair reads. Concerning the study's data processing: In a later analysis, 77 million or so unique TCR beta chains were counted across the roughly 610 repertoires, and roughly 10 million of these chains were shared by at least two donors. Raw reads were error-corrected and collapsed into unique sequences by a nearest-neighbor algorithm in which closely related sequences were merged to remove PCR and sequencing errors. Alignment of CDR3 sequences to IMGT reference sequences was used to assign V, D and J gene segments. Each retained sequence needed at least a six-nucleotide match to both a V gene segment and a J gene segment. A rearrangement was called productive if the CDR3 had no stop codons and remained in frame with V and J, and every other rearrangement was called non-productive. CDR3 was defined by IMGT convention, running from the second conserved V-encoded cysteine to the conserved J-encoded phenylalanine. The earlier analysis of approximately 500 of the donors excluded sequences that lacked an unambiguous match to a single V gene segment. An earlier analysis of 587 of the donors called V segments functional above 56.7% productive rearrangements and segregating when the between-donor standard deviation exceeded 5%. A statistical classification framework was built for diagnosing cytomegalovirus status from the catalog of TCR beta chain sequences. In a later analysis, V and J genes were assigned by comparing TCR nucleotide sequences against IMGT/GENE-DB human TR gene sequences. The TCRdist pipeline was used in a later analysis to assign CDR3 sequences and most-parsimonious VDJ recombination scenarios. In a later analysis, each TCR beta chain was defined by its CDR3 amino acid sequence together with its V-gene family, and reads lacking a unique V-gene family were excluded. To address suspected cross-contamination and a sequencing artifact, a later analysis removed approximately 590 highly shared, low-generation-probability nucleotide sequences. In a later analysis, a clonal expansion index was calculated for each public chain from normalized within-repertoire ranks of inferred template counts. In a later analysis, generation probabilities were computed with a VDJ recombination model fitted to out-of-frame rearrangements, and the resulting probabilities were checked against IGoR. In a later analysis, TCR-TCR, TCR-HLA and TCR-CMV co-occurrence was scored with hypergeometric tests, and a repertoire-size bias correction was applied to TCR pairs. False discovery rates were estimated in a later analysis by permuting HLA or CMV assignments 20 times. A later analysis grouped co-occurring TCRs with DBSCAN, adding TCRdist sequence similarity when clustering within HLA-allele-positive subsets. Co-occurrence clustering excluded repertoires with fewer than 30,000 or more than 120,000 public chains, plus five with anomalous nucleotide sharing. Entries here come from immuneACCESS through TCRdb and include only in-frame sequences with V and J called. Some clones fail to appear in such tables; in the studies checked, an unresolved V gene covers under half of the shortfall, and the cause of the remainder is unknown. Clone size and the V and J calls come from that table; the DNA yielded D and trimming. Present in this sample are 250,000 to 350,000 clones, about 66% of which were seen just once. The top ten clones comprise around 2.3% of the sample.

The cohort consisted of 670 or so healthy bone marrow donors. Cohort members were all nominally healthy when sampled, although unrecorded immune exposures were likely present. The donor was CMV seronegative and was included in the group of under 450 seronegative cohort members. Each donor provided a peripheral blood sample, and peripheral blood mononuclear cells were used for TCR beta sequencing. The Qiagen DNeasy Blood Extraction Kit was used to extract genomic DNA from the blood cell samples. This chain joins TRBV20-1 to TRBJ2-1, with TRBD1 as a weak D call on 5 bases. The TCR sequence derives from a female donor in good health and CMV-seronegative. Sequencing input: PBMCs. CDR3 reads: CSARQGHEQFF. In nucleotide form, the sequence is TGCAGTGCTAGACAGGGCCATGAGCAGTTCTTC.